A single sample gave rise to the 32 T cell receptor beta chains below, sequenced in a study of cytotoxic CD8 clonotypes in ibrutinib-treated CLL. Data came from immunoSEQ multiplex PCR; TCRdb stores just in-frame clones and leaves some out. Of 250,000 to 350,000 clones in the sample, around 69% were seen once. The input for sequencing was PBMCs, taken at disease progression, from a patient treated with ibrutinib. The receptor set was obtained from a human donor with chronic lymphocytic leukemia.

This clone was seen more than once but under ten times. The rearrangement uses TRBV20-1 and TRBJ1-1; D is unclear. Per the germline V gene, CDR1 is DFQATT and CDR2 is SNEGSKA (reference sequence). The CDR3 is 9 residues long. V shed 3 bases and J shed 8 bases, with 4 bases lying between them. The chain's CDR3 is CSASPEAFF. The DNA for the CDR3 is TGCAGTGCTAGTCCCGAAGCTTTCTTT.

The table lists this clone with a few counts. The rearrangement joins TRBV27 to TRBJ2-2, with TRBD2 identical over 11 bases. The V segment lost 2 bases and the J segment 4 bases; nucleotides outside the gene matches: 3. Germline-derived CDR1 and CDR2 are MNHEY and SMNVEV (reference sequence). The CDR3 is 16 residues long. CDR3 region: CASSLGGLAVTGELFF. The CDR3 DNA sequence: TGTGCCAGCAGTTTAGGGGGACTAGCGGTCACCGGGGAGCTGTTTTTT.

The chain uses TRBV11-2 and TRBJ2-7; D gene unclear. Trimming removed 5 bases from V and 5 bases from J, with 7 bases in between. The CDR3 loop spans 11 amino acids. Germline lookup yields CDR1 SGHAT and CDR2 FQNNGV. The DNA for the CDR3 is TGTGCCAGCAGCGTTCTGCACGAGCAGTACTTC. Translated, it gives CASSVLHEQYF.

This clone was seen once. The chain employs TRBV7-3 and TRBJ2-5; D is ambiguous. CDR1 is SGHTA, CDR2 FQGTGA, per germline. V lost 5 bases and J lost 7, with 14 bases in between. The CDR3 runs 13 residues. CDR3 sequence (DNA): TGTGCCAGCAGCGCCGTCCCGGGTGCGACCCAGTACTTC. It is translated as CASSAVPGATQYF.

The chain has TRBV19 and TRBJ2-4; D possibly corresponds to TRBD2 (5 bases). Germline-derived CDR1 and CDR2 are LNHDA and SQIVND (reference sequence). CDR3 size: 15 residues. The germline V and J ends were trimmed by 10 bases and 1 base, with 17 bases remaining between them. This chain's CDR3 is CATQRRVLAKNIQYF. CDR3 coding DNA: TGTGCCACCCAAAGGCGGGTTCTGGCCAAAAACATTCAGTACTTC.

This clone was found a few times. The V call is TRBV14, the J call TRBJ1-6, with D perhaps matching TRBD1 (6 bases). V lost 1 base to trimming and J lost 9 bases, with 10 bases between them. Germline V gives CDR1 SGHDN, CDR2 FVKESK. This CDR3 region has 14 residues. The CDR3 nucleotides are TGTGCCAGCAGCCAAGTGAGGGGGTTTTCACCCCTCCACTTT. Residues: CASSQVRGFSPLHF.

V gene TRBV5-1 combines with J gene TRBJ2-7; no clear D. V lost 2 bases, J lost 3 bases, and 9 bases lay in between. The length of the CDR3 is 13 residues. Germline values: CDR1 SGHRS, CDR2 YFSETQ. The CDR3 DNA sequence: TGCGCCAGCAGCTTAGGACCACGCTACGAGCAGTACTTC. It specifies CASSLGPRYEQYF.

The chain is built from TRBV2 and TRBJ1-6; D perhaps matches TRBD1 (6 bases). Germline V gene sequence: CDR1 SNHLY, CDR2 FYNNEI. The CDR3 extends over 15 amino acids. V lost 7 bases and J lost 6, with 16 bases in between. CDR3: CASTGMGASNSPLHF. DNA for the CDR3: TGTGCCAGCACCGGAATGGGGGCCAGTAATTCACCCCTCCACTTT. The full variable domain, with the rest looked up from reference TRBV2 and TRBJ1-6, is EPEVTQTPSHQVTQMGQEVILRCVPISNHLYFYWYRQILGQKVEFLVSFYNNEISEKSEIFDDQFSVERPDGSNFTLKIRSTKLEDSAMYFCASTGMGASNSPLHFGNGTRLTVT.

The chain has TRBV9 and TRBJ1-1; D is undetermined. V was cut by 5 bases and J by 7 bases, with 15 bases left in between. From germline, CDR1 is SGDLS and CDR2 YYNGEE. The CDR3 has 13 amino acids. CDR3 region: CASSKDGGGEAFF. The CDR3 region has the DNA TGTGCCAGCAGTAAGGACGGCGGAGGTGAAGCTTTCTTT.

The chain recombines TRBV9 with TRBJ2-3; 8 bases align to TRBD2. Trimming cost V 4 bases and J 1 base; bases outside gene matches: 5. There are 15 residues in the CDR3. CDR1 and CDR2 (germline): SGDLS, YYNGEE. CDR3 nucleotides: TGTGCCAGCAGCCTTGGAGCGGGAGGCACAGATACGCAGTATTTT. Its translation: CASSLGAGGTDTQYF.

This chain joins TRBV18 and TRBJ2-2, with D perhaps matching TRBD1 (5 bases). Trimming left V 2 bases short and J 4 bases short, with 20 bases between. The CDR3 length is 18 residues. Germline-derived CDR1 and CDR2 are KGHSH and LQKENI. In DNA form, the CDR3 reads TGTGCCAGCTCACCATTCCTTGGGGCCGGCGGTAGCACCGGGGAGCTGTTTTTT. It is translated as CASSPFLGAGGSTGELFF.

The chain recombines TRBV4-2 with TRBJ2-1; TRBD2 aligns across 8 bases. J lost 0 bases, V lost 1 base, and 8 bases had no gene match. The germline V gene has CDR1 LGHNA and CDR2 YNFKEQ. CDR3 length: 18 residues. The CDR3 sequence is CASSQVVSGGVSYNEQFF. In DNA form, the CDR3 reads TGTGCCAGCAGCCAAGTCGTCTCGGGGGGGGTCTCCTACAATGAGCAGTTCTTC.

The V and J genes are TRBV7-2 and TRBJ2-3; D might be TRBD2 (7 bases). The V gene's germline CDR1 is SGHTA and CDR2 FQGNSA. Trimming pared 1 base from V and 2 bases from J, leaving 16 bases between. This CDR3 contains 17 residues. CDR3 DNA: TGTGCCAGCAGCTTAGTGTATGCGGGGGCCTCCACAGATACGCAGTATTTT. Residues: CASSLVYAGASTDTQYF. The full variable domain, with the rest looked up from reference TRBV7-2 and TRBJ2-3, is GAGVSQSPSNKVTEKGKDVELRCDPISGHTALYWYRQSLGQGLEFLIYFQGNSAPDKSGLPSDRFSAERTGGSVSTLTIQRTQQEDSAVYLCASSLVYAGASTDTQYFGPGTRLTVL.

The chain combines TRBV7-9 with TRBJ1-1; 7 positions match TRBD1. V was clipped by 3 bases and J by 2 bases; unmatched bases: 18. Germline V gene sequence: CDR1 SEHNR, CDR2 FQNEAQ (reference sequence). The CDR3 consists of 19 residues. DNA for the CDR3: TGTGCCAGCAGCTTTCCGGTAGGGGGGCGACAGGGCGGCAACACTGAAGCTTTCTTT. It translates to CASSFPVGGRQGGNTEAFF.

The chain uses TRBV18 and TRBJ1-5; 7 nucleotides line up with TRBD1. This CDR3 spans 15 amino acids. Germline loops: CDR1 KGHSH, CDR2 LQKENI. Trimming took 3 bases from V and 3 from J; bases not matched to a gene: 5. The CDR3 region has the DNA TGTGCCAGCTCACCCCAGGGGGGGCTCAATCAGCCCCAGCATTTT. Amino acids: CASSPQGGLNQPQHF.

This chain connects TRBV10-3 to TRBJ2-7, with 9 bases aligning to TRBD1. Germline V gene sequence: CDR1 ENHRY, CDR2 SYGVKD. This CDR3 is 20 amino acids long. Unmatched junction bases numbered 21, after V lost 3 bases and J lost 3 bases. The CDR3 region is CAISDLGRGKAGTGHYEQYF. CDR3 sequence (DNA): TGTGCCATCAGTGACTTGGGCAGGGGGAAGGCGGGGACAGGGCACTACGAGCAGTACTTC.

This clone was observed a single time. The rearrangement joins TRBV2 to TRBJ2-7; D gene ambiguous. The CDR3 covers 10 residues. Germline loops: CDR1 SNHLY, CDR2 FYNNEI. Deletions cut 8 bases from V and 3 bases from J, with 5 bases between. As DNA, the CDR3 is TGTGCCAGCGGCAACTACGAGCAGTACTTC. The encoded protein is CASGNYEQYF.

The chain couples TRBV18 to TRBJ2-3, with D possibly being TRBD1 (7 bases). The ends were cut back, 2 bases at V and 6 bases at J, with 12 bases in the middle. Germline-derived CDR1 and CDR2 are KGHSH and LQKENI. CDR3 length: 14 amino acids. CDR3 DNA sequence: TGTGCCAGCTCACCAGACAGGGACTCGGATACGCAGTATTTT. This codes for CASSPDRDSDTQYF.

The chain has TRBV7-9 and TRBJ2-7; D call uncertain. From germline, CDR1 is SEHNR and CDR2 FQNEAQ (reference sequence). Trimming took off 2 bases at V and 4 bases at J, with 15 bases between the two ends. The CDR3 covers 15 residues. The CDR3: CASSLMYPPDYEQYF. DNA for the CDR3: TGTGCCAGCAGCTTAATGTACCCGCCTGATTACGAGCAGTACTTC.

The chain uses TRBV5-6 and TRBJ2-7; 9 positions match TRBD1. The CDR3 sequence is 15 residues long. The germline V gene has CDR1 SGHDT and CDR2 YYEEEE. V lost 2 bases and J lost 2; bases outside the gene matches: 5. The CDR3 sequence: CASSFRGTGTYEQYF. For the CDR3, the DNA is TGTGCCAGCAGCTTTCGTGGGACAGGGACCTACGAGCAGTACTTC.

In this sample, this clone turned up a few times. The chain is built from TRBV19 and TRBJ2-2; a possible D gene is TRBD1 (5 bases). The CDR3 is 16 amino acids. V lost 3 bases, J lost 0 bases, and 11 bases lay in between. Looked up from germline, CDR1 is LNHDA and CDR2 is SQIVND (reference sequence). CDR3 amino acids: CASSIRQSSNTGELFF. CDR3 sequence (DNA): TGTGCCAGTAGTATCCGACAGAGTTCGAACACCGGGGAGCTGTTTTTT.

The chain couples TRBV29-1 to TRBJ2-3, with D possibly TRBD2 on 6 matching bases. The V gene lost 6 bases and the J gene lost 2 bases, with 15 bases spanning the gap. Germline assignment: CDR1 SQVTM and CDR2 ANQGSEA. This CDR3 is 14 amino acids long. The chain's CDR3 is CSVRPGLHTDTQYF. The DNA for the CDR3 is TGCAGCGTAAGACCGGGACTTCACACAGATACGCAGTATTTT.

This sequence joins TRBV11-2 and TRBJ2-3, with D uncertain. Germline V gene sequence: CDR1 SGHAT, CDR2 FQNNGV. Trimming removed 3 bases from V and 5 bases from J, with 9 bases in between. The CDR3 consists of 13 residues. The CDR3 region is CASSFGPGDTQYF. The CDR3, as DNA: TGTGCCAGCAGCTTTGGTCCCGGAGATACGCAGTATTTT.

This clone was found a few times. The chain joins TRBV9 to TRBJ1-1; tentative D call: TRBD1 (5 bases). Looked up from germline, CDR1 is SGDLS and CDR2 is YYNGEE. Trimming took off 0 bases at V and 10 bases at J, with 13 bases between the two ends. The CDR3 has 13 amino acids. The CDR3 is CASSVELGTGAFF. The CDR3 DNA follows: TGTGCCAGCAGCGTAGAGTTGGGGACGGGAGCTTTCTTT.

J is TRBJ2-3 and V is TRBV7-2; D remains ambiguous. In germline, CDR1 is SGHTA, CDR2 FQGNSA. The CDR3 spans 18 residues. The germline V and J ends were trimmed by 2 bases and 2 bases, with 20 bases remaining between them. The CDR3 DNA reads TGTGCCAGCAGCTTAAATCCCTCTGGCAGAGCTAACACAGATACGCAGTATTTT. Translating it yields CASSLNPSGRANTDTQYF.

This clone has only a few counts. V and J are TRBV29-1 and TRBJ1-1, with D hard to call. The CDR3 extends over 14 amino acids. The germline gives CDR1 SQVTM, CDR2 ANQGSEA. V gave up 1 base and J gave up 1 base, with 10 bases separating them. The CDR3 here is CSVEVLGQNTEAFF. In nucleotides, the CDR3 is TGCAGCGTTGAAGTTCTTGGGCAGAACACTGAAGCTTTCTTT.

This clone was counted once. Here the CDR3 reads CASSPSQGTGWHGYTF. The CDR3 coding sequence is TGTGCCAGCTCACCTTCACAGGGGACGGGATGGCACGGCTACACCTTC. This chain uses TRBV18 with TRBJ1-2; 7 positions agree with TRBD1. Trimming took 3 bases from V and 8 from J; bases not matched to a gene: 15. CDR3 length: 16 amino acids. CDR1 and CDR2 from the germline V gene are KGHSH and LQKENI.

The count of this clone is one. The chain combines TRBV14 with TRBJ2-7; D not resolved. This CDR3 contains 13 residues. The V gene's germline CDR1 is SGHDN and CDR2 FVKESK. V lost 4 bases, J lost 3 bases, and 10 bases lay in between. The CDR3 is CASSLGWGYEQYF. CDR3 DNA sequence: TGTGCCAGCAGCCTTGGCTGGGGCTACGAGCAGTACTTC. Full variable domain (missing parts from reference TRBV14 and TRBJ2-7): EAGVTQFPSHSVIEKGQTVTLRCDPISGHDNLYWYRRVMGKEIKFLLHFVKESKQDESGMPNNRFLAERTGGTYSTLKVQPAELEDSGVYFCASSLGWGYEQYFGPGTRLTVT.

The chain's CDR3 is CASSVSGGITEAFF. Written as DNA, the CDR3 is TGTGCCAGCAGCGTATCAGGGGGCATAACTGAAGCTTTCTTT. V usage is TRBV9 and J usage is TRBJ1-1, with 8 bases lining up with TRBD1. CDR1 and CDR2 from the germline V gene are SGDLS and YYNGEE. CDR3 length equals 14 residues. Trimming took 1 base from V and 5 from J; bases not matched to a gene: 4. Using reference TRBV9 and TRBJ1-1 for the parts outside the CDR3, the full variable domain is DSGVTQTPKHLITATGQRVTLRCSPRSGDLSVYWYQQSLDQGLQFLIQYYNGEERAKGNILERFSAQQFPDLHSELNLSSLELGDSALYFCASSVSGGITEAFFGQGTRLTVV.

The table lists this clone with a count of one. The CDR3 here is CSAAGVGELFF. The CDR3 DNA follows: TGCAGTGCCGCGGGAGTTGGGGAGCTGTTTTTT. This chain uses TRBV20-1 with TRBJ2-2; 7 bases are a match to TRBD2. Germline CDR1 DFQATT, CDR2 SNEGSKA (reference sequence). CDR3 length equals 11 residues. The junction had 3 bases not matched to a gene; V was cut back by 6 bases and J by 8 bases.

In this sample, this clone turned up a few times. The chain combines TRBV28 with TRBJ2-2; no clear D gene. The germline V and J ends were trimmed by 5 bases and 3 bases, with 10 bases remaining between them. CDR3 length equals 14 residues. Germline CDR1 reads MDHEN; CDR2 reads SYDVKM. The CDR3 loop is CASSGYSYTGELFF. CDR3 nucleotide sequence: TGTGCCAGCAGTGGCTACAGCTACACCGGGGAGCTGTTTTTT.

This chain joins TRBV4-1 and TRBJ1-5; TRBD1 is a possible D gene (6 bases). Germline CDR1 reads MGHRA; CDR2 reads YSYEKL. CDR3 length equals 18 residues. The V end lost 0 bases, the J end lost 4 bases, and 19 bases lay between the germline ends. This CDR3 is CASSQDKDTWGLNQPQHF. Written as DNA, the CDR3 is TGCGCCAGCAGCCAAGATAAGGACACCTGGGGGCTAAATCAGCCCCAGCATTTT.